A single sample is the source of the 14 T cell receptor beta chains below, sequenced in a study of blood T cells in healthy people across ages. A J-beta primer mix and a sample-barcoded 5' primer were used in a second PCR of about 6 to 12 cycles. Using its own MiXCR run on the 5' RACE reads, TCRdb lists one record per CDR3 protein. The table shows about 1,500,000 distinct CDR3 sequences, with around 42% occurring only once. Material: blood. These receptors were taken from a woman aged 18-30 years in good health.

The rearrangement joins TRBV27 to TRBJ1-6; TRBD1 might be the D (6 bases). Trimming left V 4 bases short and J 6 bases short, with 10 bases between. In germline, CDR1 is MNHEY, CDR2 SMNVEV (reference sequence). CDR3 length equals 14 residues. CDR3 nucleotide sequence: TGTGCCAGCAGTTCCGGGACATTTAATTCACCCCTCCACTTT. Encoded protein: CASSSGTFNSPLHF.

This clonotype has just a few counts. Mismatch with germline at one junction end may stem from a read error. V is TRBV5-1 and J is TRBJ1-1; D uncertain. The V gene's germline CDR1 is SGHRS and CDR2 YFSETQ. The CDR3 is made up of 14 amino acids. In DNA form, the CDR3 reads TGTGCCAGCAGCTTAGAATCGGGGAACACTGAAGCTTTCTTT. Translation gives CASSLESGNTEAFF.

The rearrangement links TRBV5-1 to TRBJ2-4; the match to TRBD1 covers 9 bases. The trim removed 5 bases at V and 6 bases at J, leaving 12 bases unmatched. The CDR3 extends over 16 amino acids. Germline CDR1 reads SGHRS; CDR2 reads YFSETQ. In nucleotides, the CDR3 is TGCGCCAGCAGGACTGGACAGGGGCCGGGGATAAACATTCAGTACTTC. As protein: CASRTGQGPGINIQYF.

The count of this clonotype is one. The chain couples TRBV19 to TRBJ1-1; no clear D. V was trimmed by 8 bases and J by 2 bases, leaving 9 bases between them. This CDR3 has 12 residues. Germline V gene data show CDR1 as LNHDA and CDR2 as SQIVND (reference sequence). CDR3 region: CASWVGNTEAFF. CDR3 nucleotide sequence: TGTGCCAGTTGGGTAGGAAACACTGAAGCTTTCTTT.

The chain joins TRBV2 to TRBJ2-1; 7 bases line up with TRBD1. The DNA end is more similar to TRBJ2-7, so the J call may be wrong. Germline lookup yields CDR1 SNHLY and CDR2 FYNNEI. The CDR3 has 16 residues. The CDR3 DNA reads TGTGCCAGCAGTGAAGCCGGCAGGGGGAACTACAATGAGCAGTACTTC. Its protein is CASSEAGRGNYNEQYF.

Note on this clonotype: With a much larger clone just one base away, this may be a read error. This chain joins TRBV7-8 and TRBJ2-6; the match to TRBD1 covers 10 bases. The CDR3 totals 17 residues. Germline lookup yields CDR1 SGHVS and CDR2 FQNEAQ. CDR3 nucleotide sequence: TGTGCCAGCAGCACCGGGACAGGGGTCTCTGGGGCCAACGTCCCGACTTTC. Translated: CASSTGTGVSGANVPTF.

The J gene is TRBJ2-4, the V gene TRBV27; 8 bases align to TRBD1. The assigned J gene may be wrong: the sequence end matches TRBJ2-7 better. This CDR3 region has 15 residues. Germline V gives CDR1 MNHEY, CDR2 SMNVEV (reference sequence). Here the CDR3 DNA reads TGTGCCAGCAGTAAACGGACAGGGATAGCATACGAGCAGTACTTC. Encoded protein: CASSKRTGIAYEQYF.

This clonotype was seen only a few times. The V gene is TRBV29-1, the J gene TRBJ2-2; D uncertain. Germline V gene data show CDR1 as SQVTM and CDR2 as ANQGSEA. V was pared by 2 bases and J by 4 bases, with 5 bases between. This CDR3 comprises 12 residues. The CDR3 DNA reads as TGCAGCGTTGAAACAGCCACCGGGGAGCTGTTTTTT. This encodes CSVETATGELFF.

The chain uses TRBV5-4 and TRBJ1-2, with 9 bases matching TRBD1. CDR1 is SGHNT and CDR2 is YYREEE in the germline V gene (reference sequence). Unmatched junction bases numbered 7, after V lost 4 bases and J lost 0 bases. The CDR3 has 16 amino acids. CDR3 region: CASSAGTGSTNYGYTF. The CDR3, as DNA: TGTGCCAGCAGCGCCGGGACAGGGTCAACTAACTATGGCTACACCTTC.

This clonotype was recorded at least ten times. The chain's CDR3 is CASKTGDTQYF. CDR3 coding DNA: TGTGCCAGCAAGACAGGGGATACGCAGTATTTT. V gene TRBV6-5 combines with J gene TRBJ2-3, with 7 bases lining up with TRBD1. Germline V gene data show CDR1 as MNHEY and CDR2 as SVGAGI. V was pared by 7 bases and J by 6 bases, with 1 base of the junction left unmatched. This CDR3 comprises 11 residues.

The chain links TRBV20-1 to TRBJ2-3; 8 positions match TRBD2. The CDR3 totals 15 residues. The germline V gene has CDR1 DFQATT and CDR2 SNEGSKA (reference sequence). The ends lost 6 bases at V and 5 bases at J; junction bases unmatched: 13. The CDR3 DNA reads TGCAGTGCGCCTCTCGTTAAGCGGGAGAGAGATACGCAGTATTTT. Translated: CSAPLVKRERDTQYF.

This chain joins TRBV7-9 and TRBJ2-3; the D call may be TRBD1 or TRBD2 (5 bases each). Trimming took 2 bases from V and 2 from J, leaving 11 bases between them. Germline V gene sequence: CDR1 SEHNR, CDR2 FQNEAQ (reference sequence). This CDR3 is 15 amino acids long. CDR3 DNA: TGTGCCAGCAGCTTATTCTTCGGGGCCACAGATACGCAGTATTTT. Amino acids: CASSLFFGATDTQYF.

The J gene is TRBJ2-3, the V gene TRBV9, with TRBD2 matching 8 bases. V gave up 4 bases and J gave up 4 bases; unmatched junction bases: 5. Germline V gives CDR1 SGDLS, CDR2 YYNGEE. The CDR3 contains 14 residues. The CDR3 DNA reads TGTGCCAGCAGCCTGCGGGGGGACTCAGATACGCAGTATTTT. Translation gives CASSLRGDSDTQYF.

The chain is built from TRBV5-1 and TRBJ2-7, with 9 positions matching TRBD1. The CDR3 sequence is 15 residues long. CDR1 and CDR2 from the germline V gene are SGHRS and YFSETQ. V trimming: 4 bases; J trimming: 1 base; junction bases outside the gene matches: 6. CDR3 in DNA: TGCGCCAGCAGCCCCCGGGACAGGGAATCCTACGAGCAGTACTTC. Residues: CASSPRDRESYEQYF.